The TCR beta chain under discussion was sequenced for a study of T and B cells in COVID-19 patients. Study-level information: Blood was sampled from COVID-19 patients who were either actively infected or recovered. Of 20 to 25 active-infection patients, under 15 were critically ill with mechanical ventilation or extracorporeal membrane oxygenation. Whole-study results and caveats: Patients with COVID-19 reportedly showed strongly skewed T cell receptor beta variable and joining gene usage.

From blood, roughly 220-550 ng of genomic DNA served as TRB template. About this clonotype: Its antigen remains unknown.

Germline V gene lookup returns CDR1 SEHNR and CDR2 FQNEAQ (reference sequence). This CDR3 spans 19 amino acids. Deletions cut 4 bases from V and 0 bases from J, with 19 bases between. BIOMED2 TRB-A/B primer pools were used in multiplex TRB PCR. TCRdb called the multiplex PCR reads again in MiXCR, with one record for every CDR3 protein. The profile covers 20,000 to 30,000 distinct CDR3 sequences, with over 25% appearing a single time and 1.7% taken by the ten largest. Sequencing was performed on blood. The TCR originated in a human donor who had recovered from COVID-19. This rearrangement joins TRBV7-9 to TRBJ2-6; D might be TRBD2 (6 bases). CDR3 bases: TGTGCCAGCAGCTCCCTGAAGGGCGGGGCAAGCTCTGGGGCCAACGTCCTGACTTTC. Its translation is CASSSLKGGASSGANVLTF. Based on the CDR3 plus reference TRBV7-9 and TRBJ2-6, the full variable domain is DTGVSQNPRHKITKRGQNVTFRCDPISEHNRLYWYRQTLGQGPEFLTYFQNEAQLEKSRLLSDRFSAERPKGSFSTLEIQRTEQGDSAMYLCASSSLKGGASSGANVLTFGAGSRLTVL.